A single sample gave rise to the 3 T cell receptor beta chains below, sequenced in a study of OX40 agonist ivuxolimab in advanced cancers. Assay: immunoSEQ multiplex PCR; the TCRdb copy retains only in-frame clones and omits some. The table lists about 46,000 clones, 82% of them singletons. The source material was CD4+ or CD8+ T cells sorted from blood, sampled in a trial of the OX40 agonist ivuxolimab. These receptors came from an adult with an advanced solid tumor such as melanoma, head and neck, liver or kidney cancer.

The chain uses TRBV6-1 and TRBJ1-6; TRBD1 matches 11 bases. With V trimmed by 5 bases and J by 9 bases, 3 bases remained unmatched. The germline gives CDR1 MNHNS, CDR2 SASEGT. The CDR3 totals 14 residues. This chain's CDR3 is CASSPGTGGSPLHF. DNA for the CDR3: TGTGCCAGCAGTCCCGGGACAGGGGGTTCACCCCTCCACTTT.

V is TRBV6-6 and J is TRBJ2-2; 9 bases are shared with TRBD1. CDR1 MNHNY and CDR2 SVGAGI come from the germline V gene (reference sequence). The CDR3 sequence is 15 residues long. V shed 7 bases and J 2 bases; nucleotides not matched to a gene: 5. The CDR3 DNA is TGTGCCAGCACCCTGACAGGGGGAAACACCGGGGAGCTGTTTTTT. It translates to CASTLTGGNTGELFF.

The chain carries TRBV6-4 and TRBJ1-1; 9 nucleotides agree with TRBD1. Germline-derived CDR1 and CDR2 are MRHNA and SNTAGT. V shed 4 bases and J 5 bases; nucleotides not matched to a gene: 2. The CDR3 has 13 amino acids. The chain's CDR3 is CASSATGGTEAFF. DNA for the CDR3: TGTGCCAGCAGTGCGACAGGGGGAACTGAAGCTTTCTTT.